Below, 21 T cell receptor beta chains from the same sample are listed, as sequenced in a study of T cell repertoires in MIS-A myocarditis. The table came from immunoSEQ multiplex PCR; TCRdb's copy has only in-frame clones and leaves some out. The sample lists 14,000 to 15,000 clones; around two thirds were seen once. Source material: left ventricle heart tissue obtained at autopsy. These receptors all stem from a man in his late teens or twenties with fulminant myocarditis from multisystem inflammatory syndrome in adults (MIS-A) after COVID-19.

The gene calls are TRBV19 and TRBJ2-3, with 10 bases fitting TRBD1. Germline assignment: CDR1 LNHDA and CDR2 SQIVND (reference sequence). The CDR3 length is 14 residues. J gave up 4 bases and V 3 bases, and 1 base lay outside the gene matches. Here the CDR3 reads CASSMGQGPDTQYF. DNA of the CDR3: TGTGCCAGTAGTATGGGACAGGGGCCAGATACGCAGTATTTT.

Only a few counts were recorded for this clone. V is TRBV5-4 and J is TRBJ2-7; D unclear. Trimming pared 3 bases from V and 0 bases from J, leaving 7 bases between. The CDR3 covers 13 residues. Germline V gene lookup returns CDR1 SGHNT and CDR2 YYREEE (reference sequence). The CDR3 is CASSSPVSYEQYF. In nucleotides, the CDR3 is TGTGCCAGCAGCTCACCGGTCTCCTACGAGCAGTACTTC. The whole variable domain, remainder taken from reference TRBV5-4 and TRBJ2-7, is ETGVTQSPTHLIKTRGQQVTLRCSSQSGHNTVSWYQQALGQGPQFIFQYYREEENGRGNFPPRFSGLQFPNYSSELNVNALELDDSALYLCASSSPVSYEQYFGPGTRLTVT.

This chain joins TRBV5-1 and TRBJ2-7, with D hard to call. The ends were cut back, 4 bases at V and 5 bases at J, with 13 bases in the middle. The CDR3 contains 13 residues. Germline CDR1 is SGHRS and CDR2 is YFSETQ. The CDR3 is CASSTPDGDEQYF. The CDR3 nucleotides are TGCGCCAGCAGCACCCCGGACGGTGACGAGCAGTACTTC.

V usage is TRBV12-3 or TRBV12-4 and J usage is TRBJ2-5; 8 bases map to TRBD2. J was trimmed by 5 bases and V by 5 bases; bases with no gene match: 4. This CDR3 contains 13 residues. CDR3 DNA: TGTGCCAGCAGTCGGGGGGGCCTGGAGACCCAGTACTTC. The encoded protein is CASSRGGLETQYF.

Here the CDR3 reads CASSSRNGYTF. The CDR3 bases are TGTGCCAGCAGTTCCCGGAATGGCTACACCTTC. The V call is TRBV28, the J call TRBJ1-2; D is uncertain. Trimming took off 4 bases at V and 6 bases at J, with 6 bases between the two ends. Germline values: CDR1 MDHEN, CDR2 SYDVKM. This CDR3 is built from 11 residues.

This clone was counted only a few times. The chain links TRBV13 to TRBJ2-1; 8 bases are a match to TRBD2. This CDR3 spans 15 amino acids. V lost 6 bases, J lost 8 bases, and 12 bases stayed unmatched. Germline V lookup: CDR1 PRHDT, CDR2 FYEKMQ (reference sequence). CDR3 bases: TGTGCCAGCAGTGCCGGGACTAGTGGTTTGCATGAGCAGTTCTTC. Residues: CASSAGTSGLHEQFF. Complete variable domain (other parts from reference TRBV13 and TRBJ2-1): AAGVIQSPRHLIKEKRETATLKCYPIPRHDTVYWYQQGPGQDPQFLISFYEKMQSDKGSIPDRFSAQQFSDYHSELNMSSLELGDSALYFCASSAGTSGLHEQFFGPGTRLTVL.

The chain's CDR3 is CASSVGGEGASTGELFF. The CDR3, as DNA: TGTGCCAGCAGCGTAGGGGGTGAGGGAGCGTCCACCGGGGAGCTGTTTTTT. V usage is TRBV9 and J usage is TRBJ2-2; maybe TRBD2 (5 bases). V lost 0 bases to trimming and J lost 4 bases, with 16 bases between them. The CDR3 loop spans 17 amino acids. Germline V gene sequence: CDR1 SGDLS, CDR2 YYNGEE.

The CDR3 nucleotides read TGTGCCAGCAGCGTAGAGGGACAGGGGAACTATGGCTACACCTTC. It translates to CASSVEGQGNYGYTF. The chain links TRBV9 to TRBJ1-2; 10 nucleotides line up with TRBD1. V dropped 0 bases and J dropped 2; count of bases not matched to a gene: 1. The CDR3 loop spans 15 amino acids. Per the germline V gene, CDR1 is SGDLS and CDR2 is YYNGEE. The full variable domain, with the rest looked up from reference TRBV9 and TRBJ1-2, is DSGVTQTPKHLITATGQRVTLRCSPRSGDLSVYWYQQSLDQGLQFLIQYYNGEERAKGNILERFSAQQFPDLHSELNLSSLELGDSALYFCASSVEGQGNYGYTFGSGTRLTVV.

The chain is built from TRBV7-8 and TRBJ2-7; 7 nucleotides line up with TRBD1. The ends lost 4 bases at V and 3 bases at J; junction bases unmatched: 3. The CDR3 spans 13 residues. Looked up from germline, CDR1 is SGHVS and CDR2 is FQNEAQ. The CDR3 coding sequence is TGTGCCAGCAGCTCGGGACAGAGCTACGAGCAGTACTTC. It is translated as CASSSGQSYEQYF.

By sample fraction, this clone is medium-sized (0.01 to 0.1%). The rearrangement uses TRBV5-1 and TRBJ1-6; D remains ambiguous. CDR1 SGHRS and CDR2 YFSETQ come from the germline V gene. V lost 0 bases, J lost 9 bases, and 13 bases lay in between. The CDR3 consists of 15 residues. DNA of the CDR3: TGCGCCAGCAGCTTGGTCGGCGGAGAAGGTTCACCCCTCCACTTT. Its protein is CASSLVGGEGSPLHF.

CDR3 region: CASSLAPSYEQYF. The DNA of the CDR3 is TGCGCCAGCAGCTTGGCCCCCAGCTACGAGCAGTACTTC. V and J are TRBV5-1 and TRBJ2-7; no reliable D call. There are 13 residues in the CDR3. V was clipped by 0 bases and J by 3 bases, with 7 bases between them. The germline CDR1 and CDR2 sequences are SGHRS and YFSETQ.

The chain recombines TRBV7-9 with TRBJ1-5; unclear D gene. Germline V gene sequence: CDR1 SEHNR, CDR2 FQNEAQ (reference sequence). With 0 bases removed from V and 1 base from J, the gap between germline ends came to 13 bases. The CDR3 is 17 residues long. CDR3 DNA sequence: TGTGCCAGCAGCTTAGCGTCCCCAGGTGACAGCAATCAGCCCCAGCATTTT. It codes for CASSLASPGDSNQPQHF.

V is TRBV25-1 and J is TRBJ1-6; TRBD1 is a possible D gene (6 bases). CDR1 and CDR2 (germline): MGHDK, SYGVNS. CDR3 length equals 14 residues. The ends were cut back, 7 bases at V and 5 bases at J, with 12 bases in the middle. CDR3 sequence (DNA): TGTGCCAGCAAGGGGGACTTGAATAATTCACCCCTCCACTTT. Translation: CASKGDLNNSPLHF. The variable domain in full, completed from reference TRBV25-1 and TRBJ1-6, reads EADIYQTPRYLVIGTGKKITLECSQTMGHDKMYWYQQDPGMELHLIHYSYGVNSTEKGDLSSESTVSRIRTEHFPLTLESARPSHTSQYLCASKGDLNNSPLHFGNGTRLTVT.

The V gene is TRBV7-2, the J gene TRBJ2-3; 9 bases line up with TRBD2. This CDR3 comprises 19 residues. V was clipped by 1 base and J by 5 bases; unmatched bases: 16. Germline CDR1 is SGHTA and CDR2 is FQGNSA. The CDR3 DNA sequence: TGTGCCAGCAGCTTAGGAGCGGGGGGCCCCCCGCGGGGGGGAGATACGCAGTATTTT. Translating gives CASSLGAGGPPRGGDTQYF.

The chain links TRBV28 to TRBJ1-4; D is perhaps TRBD1 (6 bases). Per germline, CDR1 MDHEN and CDR2 SYDVKM. The CDR3 length is 15 residues. V lost 5 bases to trimming and J lost 8 bases, with 18 bases between them. CDR3 residues: CASSPQGQGEEKLFF. In DNA, the CDR3 is TGTGCCAGCAGTCCCCAGGGGCAGGGTGAAGAAAAACTGTTTTTT.

J is TRBJ2-7 and V is TRBV11-2, with D hard to call. Germline CDR1 is SGHAT and CDR2 is FQNNGV. This CDR3 has 13 residues. V lost 2 bases to trimming and J lost 5 bases, with 10 bases between them. CDR3 sequence (DNA): TGTGCCAGCAGCTTAAGGTCCGAAGACGAGCAGTACTTC. Encoded protein: CASSLRSEDEQYF.

The rearrangement uses TRBV27 and TRBJ2-5; 9 positions agree with TRBD1. Germline lookup yields CDR1 MNHEY and CDR2 SMNVEV (reference sequence). V dropped 2 bases and J dropped 5; count of bases not matched to a gene: 3. This CDR3 is built from 14 residues. The CDR3 is CASSLLGQGETQYF. The CDR3 DNA follows: TGTGCCAGCAGTTTACTAGGACAGGGGGAGACCCAGTACTTC.

The chain uses TRBV2 and TRBJ1-6; tentatively, D is TRBD1 (5 bases). The CDR3 covers 19 residues. Germline CDR1 and CDR2: SNHLY and FYNNEI. The ends were cut back, 8 bases at V and 1 base at J, with 24 bases in the middle. CDR3 amino acids: CASLEGPRGGRSYNSPLHF. CDR3 in DNA: TGTGCCAGCCTCGAAGGTCCTCGGGGGGGACGGTCCTATAATTCACCCCTCCACTTT.

Sample share makes this clone medium-sized. The chain has TRBV6-5 and TRBJ2-6; TRBD1 aligns across 9 bases. The J segment lost 5 bases and the V segment lost 4 bases, leaving 6 bases of the junction unmatched. The V gene's germline CDR1 is MNHEY and CDR2 SVGAGI. The CDR3 extends over 16 amino acids. The CDR3 reads CASSFWDRARANVLTF. The CDR3 region has the DNA TGTGCCAGCAGTTTTTGGGACAGGGCGCGGGCCAACGTCCTGACTTTC.

This chain's CDR3 is CASSYSKSTEPQHF. The CDR3 nucleotides are TGTGCCAGCAGTTACTCTAAGTCGACCGAGCCCCAGCATTTT. This chain uses TRBV6-5 with TRBJ1-5; D remains ambiguous. Germline loops: CDR1 MNHEY, CDR2 SVGAGI. CDR3 size: 14 residues. Trimming removed 0 bases at V and 8 bases at J, with 11 bases between.

The chain joins TRBV5-1 to TRBJ2-7, with TRBD1 matching over 10 bases. After removal of 2 bases from V and 2 bases from J, the junction contained 7 bases not matched to a gene. CDR1 SGHRS and CDR2 YFSETQ come from the germline V gene. The CDR3 totals 16 residues. The CDR3 sequence is CASSLETGGEAYEQYF. CDR3 nucleotides: TGCGCCAGCAGCTTAGAGACAGGGGGCGAAGCCTACGAGCAGTACTTC. Filled out from reference TRBV5-1 and TRBJ2-7, the complete variable domain reads KAGVTQTPRYLIKTRGQQVTLSCSPISGHRSVSWYQQTPGQGLQFLFEYFSETQRNKGNFPGRFSGRQFSNSRSEMNVSTLELGDSALYLCASSLETGGEAYEQYFGPGTRLTVT.